A single sample gave rise to the 10 T cell receptor beta chains below, sequenced in a study of CD8+CD57+ T cells in acquired aplastic anemia. The template for TCR beta VDJ and CDR3 sequence profiling was genomic DNA. TCRdb re-derived calls from the reads in MiXCR, one entry per CDR3 protein. This sample yields 150,000 to 200,000 distinct CDR3 sequences, of which less than 65% are seen a single time; just over 45% belongs to the top ten. Specimen: sorted CD4+, CD8+, or CD8+CD57+ T cells (not recorded which) from PBMCs. These receptors all stem from a human donor with severe aplastic anemia or a healthy control (not recorded which).

This chain links TRBV11-3 with TRBJ2-7; 12 bases line up with TRBD2. Germline V CDR1 and CDR2: SGHNT, YENEEA. This CDR3 has 15 amino acids. J was trimmed by 3 bases and V by 5 bases; bases with no gene match: 5. CDR3 protein: CASSPTSGSIYEQYF. CDR3 coding DNA: TGTGCCAGCAGCCCGACTAGCGGGAGCATCTACGAGCAGTACTTC.

This sequence joins TRBV5-1 and TRBJ2-7; 10 bases match TRBD2. CDR3 length: 17 amino acids. J gave up 2 bases and V 3 bases, and 11 bases lay outside the gene matches. Germline V CDR1 and CDR2: SGHRS, YFSETQ. Here the CDR3 reads CASSSGQLAGHPYEQYF. The CDR3 DNA sequence: TGCGCCAGCAGCTCAGGTCAACTAGCGGGGCATCCCTACGAGCAGTACTTC.

To note about this clonotype: At one end, the junction sequence differs from germline, possibly due to a read error. The CDR3 nucleotides are TGTGCCAGCAGATTAGGGGCGGATGGCTACACCTTC. This encodes CASRLGADGYTF. J is TRBJ1-2 and V is TRBV7-9, with D maybe TRBD1 (5 bases). The CDR3 loop spans 12 amino acids. CDR1 SEHNR and CDR2 FQNEAQ come from the germline V gene (reference sequence).

This clonotype was counted ten times or more. The rearrangement uses TRBV2 and TRBJ2-1; TRBD2 agrees at 13 bases. V gave up 9 bases and J gave up 2 bases; unmatched junction bases: 1. Germline loops: CDR1 SNHLY, CDR2 FYNNEI. CDR3 length: 14 residues. The CDR3 DNA reads as TGTGCCAGAGGGACTAGCGGGACCTACAATGAGCAGTTCTTC. The encoded protein is CARGTSGTYNEQFF.

The chain recombines TRBV11-3 with TRBJ2-3; unclear D gene. Germline V gene data show CDR1 as SGHNT and CDR2 as YENEEA. V shed 1 base and J shed 2 bases, with 7 bases lying between them. This CDR3 has 14 residues. This CDR3 reads CASSLGAVTDTQYF. CDR3 sequence (DNA): TGTGCCAGCAGCTTAGGGGCGGTCACAGATACGCAGTATTTT.

V usage is TRBV7-7 and J usage is TRBJ2-5; 8 positions agree with TRBD2. The germline V gene has CDR1 SSHAT and CDR2 FNYEAQ (reference sequence). The CDR3 sequence is 15 residues long. Unmatched junction bases numbered 7, after V lost 3 bases and J lost 4 bases. The CDR3 region is CASSLGGGLAETQYF. In DNA, the CDR3 is TGTGCCAGCAGCTTGGGCGGGGGGTTAGCAGAGACCCAGTACTTC.

This clonotype has ten or more counts. The J gene is TRBJ1-1, the V gene TRBV27; D perhaps matches TRBD1 (6 bases). This CDR3 has 15 residues. The V and J ends lost 2 bases and 1 base respectively, with 11 bases between them. Germline V gene sequence: CDR1 MNHEY, CDR2 SMNVEV (reference sequence). The CDR3 spells CASSLGGGWNTEAFF. CDR3 nucleotide sequence: TGTGCCAGCAGTTTAGGAGGGGGATGGAACACTGAAGCTTTCTTT.

This clonotype came up a few times. V is TRBV20-1 and J is TRBJ1-5; tentatively, D is TRBD1 (5 bases). This CDR3 has 15 residues. Trimming removed 1 base at V and 1 base at J, with 11 bases between. Germline V gives CDR1 DFQATT, CDR2 SNEGSKA (reference sequence). CDR3 bases: TGCAGTGCTAGAGTCTGGGGGGACAGCAATCAGCCCCAGCATTTT. It specifies CSARVWGDSNQPQHF.

The chain joins TRBV19 to TRBJ1-3, with TRBD1 matching 7 bases. J was trimmed by 0 bases and V by 6 bases; bases with no gene match: 5. CDR3 size: 15 residues. The germline CDR1 and CDR2 sequences are LNHDA and SQIVND (reference sequence). The CDR3 nucleotides are TGTGCCAGTAGACCACAGGGGAGCTCTGGAAACACCATATATTTT. This encodes CASRPQGSSGNTIYF.

To note about this clonotype: At one end the junction does not follow the germline gene, possibly because of a read error. This chain connects TRBV19 to TRBJ1-5; D is unresolved. Germline CDR1 and CDR2: LNHDA and SQIVND (reference sequence). This CDR3 comprises 15 residues. For the CDR3, the DNA is TGTGACAGTAGCCAAAACAGTGGGAGCAATCAGCCCCAGCATTTT. Protein sequence: CDSSQNSGSNQPQHF.